Following are 16 T cell receptor beta chains from one sample sequenced in a study of control samples from healthy donors and cancer patients. TCRdb's table, derived via immunoSEQ multiplex PCR, lists solely in-frame clones and lacks some. Of about 410,000 clones listed, around nine tenths were seen once; the top ten hold 6% to 7%. Sequencing was performed on PBMCs. Receptors were obtained from a man between 40 and 49 years old with head and neck cancer.

This rearrangement joins TRBV10-1 to TRBJ2-1; the match to TRBD2 covers 9 bases. J gave up 6 bases and V 6 bases, and 6 bases lay outside the gene matches. CDR1 is WNHNN and CDR2 is SYGVQD in the germline V gene (reference sequence). The CDR3 is made up of 14 amino acids. This CDR3 is CASSQREVGNEQFF. The DNA for the CDR3 is TGCGCCAGCAGCCAGCGGGAGGTGGGCAATGAGCAGTTCTTC.

V is TRBV6-7 and J is TRBJ2-2; D is undetermined. TRBV6-7 is labeled an ORF, and its function is uncertain. V was trimmed by 5 bases and J by 1 base, leaving 11 bases between them. The CDR3 has 15 amino acids. CDR3: CASSRVTGNTGELFF. DNA of the CDR3: TGTGCCAGCAGTCGCGTCACGGGGAACACCGGGGAGCTGTTTTTT.

V is TRBV5-1 and J is TRBJ1-1; D may be TRBD1 (6 bases). From germline, CDR1 is SGHRS and CDR2 YFSETQ. CDR3 length: 14 residues. V lost 4 bases to trimming and J lost 4 bases, with 14 bases between them. The CDR3 loop reads CASSAERGFTEAFF. The CDR3 DNA is TGCGCCAGCAGCGCGGAGAGGGGGTTCACTGAAGCTTTCTTT.

The chain combines TRBV5-1 with TRBJ1-2; 7 bases align to TRBD1. This CDR3 has 13 amino acids. The V and J ends lost 5 bases and 3 bases, in that order; junction bases with no gene match: 4. The germline V gene has CDR1 SGHRS and CDR2 YFSETQ. The CDR3 spells CASSAGTDYGYTF. The CDR3 DNA reads TGCGCCAGCAGTGCCGGGACAGACTATGGCTACACCTTC.

The chain employs TRBV28 and TRBJ1-1; D is unresolved. Trimming shortened V by 4 bases and J by 1 base, and 7 bases separated the two germline ends. The CDR3 totals 13 residues. Germline V gene lookup returns CDR1 MDHEN and CDR2 SYDVKM. CDR3 sequence (DNA): TGTGCCAGCAGTTCGAACAGGAACACTGAAGCTTTCTTT. This sequence encodes CASSSNRNTEAFF.

CDR3 protein: CASSLMGSSYNSPLHF. The CDR3 DNA follows: TGTGCCAGCAGTTTAATGGGGAGCTCCTATAATTCACCCCTCCACTTT. This chain links TRBV28 with TRBJ1-6; no firm D call. V was shortened by 2 bases and J by 0 bases, with 8 bases between the two germline ends. Germline lookup yields CDR1 MDHEN and CDR2 SYDVKM. The CDR3 consists of 16 residues.

The chain couples TRBV5-1 to TRBJ1-3, with 11 bases fitting TRBD1. Per the germline V gene, CDR1 is SGHRS and CDR2 is YFSETQ. This CDR3 is built from 17 residues. V dropped 1 base and J dropped 1; count of bases not matched to a gene: 4. CDR3: CASSLSRDRGSGNTIYF. The CDR3 DNA reads as TGCGCCAGCAGCTTGTCCCGGGACAGGGGGTCTGGAAACACCATATATTTT.

The chain combines TRBV2 with TRBJ1-1, with D uncertain. CDR3 length: 13 amino acids. Trimming removed 4 bases from V and 1 base from J, with 7 bases in between. CDR1 and CDR2 (germline): SNHLY, FYNNEI. The CDR3, as DNA: TGTGCCAGCAGTGGTCCAGGGAACACTGAAGCTTTCTTT. This codes for CASSGPGNTEAFF.

A remark on this clone: Other DNA sequences of this sample code for an identical CDR3. This rearrangement joins TRBV5-1 to TRBJ1-5, with a weak D call TRBD1 (6 bases). Trimming left V 0 bases short and J 0 bases short, with 7 bases between. The CDR3 consists of 15 residues. Germline CDR1 is SGHRS and CDR2 is YFSETQ. CDR3 residues: CASSLAGVSNQPQHF. The CDR3 nucleotides are TGCGCCAGCAGCTTGGCAGGGGTTAGCAATCAGCCCCAGCATTTT.

A single count supports this clone. The chain employs TRBV12-5 and TRBJ2-5, with 8 bases matching TRBD2. The J segment lost 5 bases and the V segment lost 6 bases, leaving 11 bases of the junction unmatched. The CDR3 totals 15 residues. CDR1 LGHNT and CDR2 FRNRAP come from the germline V gene. CDR3 sequence (DNA): TGTGCTAGTGGCTTTTTGGCGGGAGGTTTTGAGACCCAGTACTTC. Amino acids: CASGFLAGGFETQYF.

The J gene is TRBJ1-2, the V gene TRBV3-1 (or the pseudogene TRBV3-2); D is ambiguous. The CDR3 extends over 12 amino acids. Germline V lookup: CDR1 LGHDT, CDR2 YNNKEL (reference sequence). V was shortened by 4 bases and J by 7 bases, with 10 bases between the two germline ends. The CDR3 DNA follows: TGTGCCAGCAGCCCGTTGGGGTCTGGCTACACCTTC. Its translation is CASSPLGSGYTF.

This chain connects TRBV5-4 to TRBJ2-7; D is possibly TRBD1 (6 bases). The V gene lost 4 bases and the J gene lost 4 bases, with 18 bases spanning the gap. Per germline, CDR1 SGHNT and CDR2 YYREEE (reference sequence). The CDR3 is 15 residues long. The CDR3 reads CASSVQQSQGYEQYF. CDR3 bases: TGTGCCAGCAGCGTTCAACAGTCGCAGGGGTACGAGCAGTACTTC.

The chain employs TRBV11-1 and TRBJ1-5; D is uncertain. CDR3 length: 13 residues. Germline CDR1 SGHAT, CDR2 FQDESV (reference sequence). The V gene lost 1 base and the J gene lost 9 bases, with 10 bases spanning the gap. CDR3 in amino acids: CASSLGTEGPQHF. CDR3 in DNA: TGTGCCAGCAGCTTAGGTACAGAGGGGCCCCAGCATTTT. The variable domain in full, completed from reference TRBV11-1 and TRBJ1-5, reads EAEVAQSPRYKITEKSQAVAFWCDPISGHATLYWYRQILGQGPELLVQFQDESVVDDSQLPKDRFSAERLKGVDSTLKIQPAELGDSAMYLCASSLGTEGPQHFGDGTRLSIL.

V usage is TRBV28 and J usage is TRBJ1-2, with D tentatively TRBD1 (5 bases). V was shortened by 3 bases and J by 0 bases, with 8 bases between the two germline ends. This CDR3 has 14 amino acids. Germline V gives CDR1 MDHEN, CDR2 SYDVKM. The CDR3 protein is CASSLQGANYGYTF. In nucleotides, the CDR3 is TGTGCCAGCAGTTTGCAGGGCGCTAACTATGGCTACACCTTC.

CDR3 amino acids: CASSPRAGFNTEAFF. For the CDR3, the DNA is TGTGCCAGCAGCCCAAGGGCAGGGTTTAACACTGAAGCTTTCTTT. This rearrangement joins TRBV9 to TRBJ1-1; D perhaps matches TRBD1 (5 bases). There are 15 residues in the CDR3. Germline-derived CDR1 and CDR2 are SGDLS and YYNGEE. V was cut by 4 bases and J by 2 bases, with 15 bases left in between.

The chain carries TRBV27 and TRBJ2-2, with 10 bases fitting TRBD2. Per the germline V gene, CDR1 is MNHEY and CDR2 is SMNVEV (reference sequence). The CDR3 runs 15 residues. With V trimmed by 6 bases and J by 5 bases, 6 bases remained unmatched. DNA for the CDR3: TGTGCCAGCAGGCAAGCGGGAGGGAGTACCGGGGAGCTGTTTTTT. Residues: CASRQAGGSTGELFF.